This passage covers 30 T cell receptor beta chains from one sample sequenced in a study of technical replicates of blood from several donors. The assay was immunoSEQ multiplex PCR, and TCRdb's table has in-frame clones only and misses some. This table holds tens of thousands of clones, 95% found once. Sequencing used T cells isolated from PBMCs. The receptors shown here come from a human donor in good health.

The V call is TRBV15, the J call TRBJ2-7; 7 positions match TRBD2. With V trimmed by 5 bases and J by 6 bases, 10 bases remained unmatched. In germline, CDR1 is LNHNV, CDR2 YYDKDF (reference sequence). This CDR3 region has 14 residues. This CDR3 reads CATSVGREGSEQYF. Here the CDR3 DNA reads TGTGCCACCAGCGTAGGGAGGGAGGGCAGCGAGCAGTACTTC.

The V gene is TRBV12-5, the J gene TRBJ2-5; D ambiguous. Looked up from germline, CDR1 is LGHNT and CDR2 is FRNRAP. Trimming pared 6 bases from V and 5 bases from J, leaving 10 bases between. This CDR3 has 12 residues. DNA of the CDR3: TGTGCTAGTGGCAGGTCGTGGGAGACCCAGTACTTC. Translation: CASGRSWETQYF.

The CDR3 nucleotides read TGCGCCAGCAGCTTTTTGGGACAGGAGGTCACAGATACGCAGTATTTT. Amino acid sequence: CASSFLGQEVTDTQYF. The chain carries TRBV5-1 and TRBJ2-3, with 8 bases that match TRBD1. The CDR3 is 16 residues long. Per the germline V gene, CDR1 is SGHRS and CDR2 is YFSETQ. With 2 bases clipped from V and 2 bases from J, the junction kept 7 bases outside the gene matches.

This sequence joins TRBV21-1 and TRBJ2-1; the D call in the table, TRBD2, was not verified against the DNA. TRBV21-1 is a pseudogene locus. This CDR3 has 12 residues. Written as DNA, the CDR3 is TGTGCCAGCAGACCTACCGGGATAGAGCAGTTCTTC. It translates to CASRPTGIEQFF.

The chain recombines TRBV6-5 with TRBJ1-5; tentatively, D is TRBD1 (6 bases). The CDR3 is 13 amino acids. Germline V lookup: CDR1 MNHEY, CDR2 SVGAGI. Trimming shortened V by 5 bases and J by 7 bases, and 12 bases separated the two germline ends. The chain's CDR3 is CASSPDRIQPQHF. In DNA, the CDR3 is TGTGCCAGCAGTCCAGACAGGATACAGCCCCAGCATTTT.

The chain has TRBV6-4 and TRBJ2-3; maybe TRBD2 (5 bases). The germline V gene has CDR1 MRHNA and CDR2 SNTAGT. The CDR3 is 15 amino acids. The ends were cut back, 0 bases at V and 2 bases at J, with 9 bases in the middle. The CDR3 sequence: CASSDSAGSTDTQYF. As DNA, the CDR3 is TGTGCCAGCAGTGACTCTGCGGGTTCCACAGATACGCAGTATTTT.

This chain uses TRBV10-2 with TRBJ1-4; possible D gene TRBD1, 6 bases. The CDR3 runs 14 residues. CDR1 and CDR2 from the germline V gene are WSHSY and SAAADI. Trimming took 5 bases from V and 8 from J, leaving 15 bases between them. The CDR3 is CASSPRGLGEKLFF. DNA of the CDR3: TGCGCCAGCAGTCCGAGGGGGTTAGGCGAAAAACTGTTTTTT.

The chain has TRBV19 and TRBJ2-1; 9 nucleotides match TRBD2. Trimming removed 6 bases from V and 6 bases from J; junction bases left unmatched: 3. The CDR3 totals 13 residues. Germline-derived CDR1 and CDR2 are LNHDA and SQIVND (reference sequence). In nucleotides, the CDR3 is TGTGCCAGTAGCCCGACTAGCGGCAATGAGCAGTTCTTC. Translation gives CASSPTSGNEQFF.

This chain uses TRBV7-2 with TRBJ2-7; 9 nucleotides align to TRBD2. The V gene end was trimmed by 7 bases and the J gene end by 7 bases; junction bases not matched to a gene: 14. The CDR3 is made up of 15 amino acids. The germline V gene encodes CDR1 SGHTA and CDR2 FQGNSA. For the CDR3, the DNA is TGTGCCAGCATAGGAGAAGAGCGGGAGGTTTGGGAGCAGTACTTC. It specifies CASIGEEREVWEQYF.

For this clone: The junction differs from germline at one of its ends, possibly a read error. The CDR3, as DNA: TGTGCCAGCAGCCCCGGACAGAACTCTGGCTACACCTTC. Translated: CASSPGQNSGYTF. This chain links TRBV9 with TRBJ1-2; a possible D gene is TRBD1 (6 bases). Germline V gives CDR1 SGDLS, CDR2 YYNGEE. The CDR3 consists of 13 residues.

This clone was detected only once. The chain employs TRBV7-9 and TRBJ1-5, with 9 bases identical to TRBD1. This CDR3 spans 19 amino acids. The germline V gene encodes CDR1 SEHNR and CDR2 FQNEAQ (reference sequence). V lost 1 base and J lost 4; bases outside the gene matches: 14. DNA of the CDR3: TGTGCCAGCAGCTTAGTTAAGGGACAGGGAGGAGGTTGGAATCAGCCCCAGCATTTT. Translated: CASSLVKGQGGGWNQPQHF.

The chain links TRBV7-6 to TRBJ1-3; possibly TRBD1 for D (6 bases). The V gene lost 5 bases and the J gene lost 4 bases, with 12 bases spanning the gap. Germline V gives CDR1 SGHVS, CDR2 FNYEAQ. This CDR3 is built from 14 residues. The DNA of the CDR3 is TGTGCCAGCAGCATCGGGACATCGGGAAACACCATATATTTT. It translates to CASSIGTSGNTIYF.

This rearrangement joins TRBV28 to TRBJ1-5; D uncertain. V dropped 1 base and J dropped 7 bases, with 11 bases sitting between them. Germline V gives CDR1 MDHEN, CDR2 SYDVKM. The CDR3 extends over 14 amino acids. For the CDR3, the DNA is TGTGCCAGCAGTTTATATTTCCGGGTACAGCCCCAGCATTTT. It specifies CASSLYFRVQPQHF.

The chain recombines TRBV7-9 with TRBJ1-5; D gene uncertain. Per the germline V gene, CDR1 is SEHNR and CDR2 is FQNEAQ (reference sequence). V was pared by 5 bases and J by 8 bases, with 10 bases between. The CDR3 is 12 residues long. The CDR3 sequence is CASSGPRKPQHF. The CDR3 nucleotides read TGTGCCAGCAGCGGCCCCAGGAAGCCCCAGCATTTT.

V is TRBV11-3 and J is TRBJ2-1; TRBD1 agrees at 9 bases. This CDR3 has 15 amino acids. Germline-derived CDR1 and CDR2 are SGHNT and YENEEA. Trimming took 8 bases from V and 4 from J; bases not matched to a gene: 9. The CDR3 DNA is TGTGCCAGCCAGGCGGATGGACAGGGGTACAATGAGCAGTTCTTC. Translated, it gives CASQADGQGYNEQFF.

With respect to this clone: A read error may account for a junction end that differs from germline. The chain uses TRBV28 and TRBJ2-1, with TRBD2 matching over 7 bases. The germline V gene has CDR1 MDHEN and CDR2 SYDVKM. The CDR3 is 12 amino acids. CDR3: CASSLNPLGRVF. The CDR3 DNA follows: TGTGCCAGCAGTTTAAATCCGCTAGGGAGGGTCTTC.

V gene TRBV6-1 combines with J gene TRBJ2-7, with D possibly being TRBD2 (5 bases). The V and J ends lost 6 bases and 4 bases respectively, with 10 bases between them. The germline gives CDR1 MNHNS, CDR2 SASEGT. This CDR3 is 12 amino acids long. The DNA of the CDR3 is TGTGCCAGCAGCTCCACTAGTTACGAGCAGTACTTC. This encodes CASSSTSYEQYF.

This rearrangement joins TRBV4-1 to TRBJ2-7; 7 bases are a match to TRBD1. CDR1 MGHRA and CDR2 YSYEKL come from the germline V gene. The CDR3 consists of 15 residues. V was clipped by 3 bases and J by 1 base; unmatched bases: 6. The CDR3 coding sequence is TGCGCCAGCAGCCACCTCGAGGGGGCGTCCTACGAGCAGTACTTC. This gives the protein CASSHLEGASYEQYF.

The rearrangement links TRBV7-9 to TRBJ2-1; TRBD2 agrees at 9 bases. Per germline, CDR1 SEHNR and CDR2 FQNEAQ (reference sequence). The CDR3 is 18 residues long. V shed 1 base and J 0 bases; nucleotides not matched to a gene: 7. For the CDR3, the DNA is TGTGCCAGCAGCTTAGAATGGACTAGCGCAAGCTCCTACAATGAGCAGTTCTTC. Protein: CASSLEWTSASSYNEQFF.

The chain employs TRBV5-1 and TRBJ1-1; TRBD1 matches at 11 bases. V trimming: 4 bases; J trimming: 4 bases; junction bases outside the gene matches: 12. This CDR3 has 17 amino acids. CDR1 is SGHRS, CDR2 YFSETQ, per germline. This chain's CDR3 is CASSPGQGVFLGTEAFF. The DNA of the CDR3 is TGCGCCAGCAGCCCGGGACAGGGGGTTTTTTTGGGCACTGAAGCTTTCTTT. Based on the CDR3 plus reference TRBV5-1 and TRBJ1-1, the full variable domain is KAGVTQTPRYLIKTRGQQVTLSCSPISGHRSVSWYQQTPGQGLQFLFEYFSETQRNKGNFPGRFSGRQFSNSRSEMNVSTLELGDSALYLCASSPGQGVFLGTEAFFGQGTRLTVV.

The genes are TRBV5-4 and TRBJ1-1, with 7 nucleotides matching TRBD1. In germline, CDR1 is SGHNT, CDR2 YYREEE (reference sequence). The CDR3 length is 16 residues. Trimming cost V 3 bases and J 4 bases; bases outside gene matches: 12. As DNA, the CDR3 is TGTGCCAGCAGCTCTAAAAAGGGGGACAGAGGCACTGAAGCTTTCTTT. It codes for CASSSKKGDRGTEAFF.

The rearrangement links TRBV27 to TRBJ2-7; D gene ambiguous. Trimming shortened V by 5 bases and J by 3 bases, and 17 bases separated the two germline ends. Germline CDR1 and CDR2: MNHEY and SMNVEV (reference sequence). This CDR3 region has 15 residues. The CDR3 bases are TGTGCCAGCAGTCCTTATAAGCCCTTTGACTACGAGCAGTACTTC. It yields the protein CASSPYKPFDYEQYF.

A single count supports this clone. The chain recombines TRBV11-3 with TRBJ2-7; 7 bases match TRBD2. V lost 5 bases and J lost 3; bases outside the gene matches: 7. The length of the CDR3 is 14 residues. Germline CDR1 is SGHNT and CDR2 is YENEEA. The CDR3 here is CASSPGAGLYEQYF. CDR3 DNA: TGTGCCAGCAGCCCCGGAGCGGGGCTCTACGAGCAGTACTTC.

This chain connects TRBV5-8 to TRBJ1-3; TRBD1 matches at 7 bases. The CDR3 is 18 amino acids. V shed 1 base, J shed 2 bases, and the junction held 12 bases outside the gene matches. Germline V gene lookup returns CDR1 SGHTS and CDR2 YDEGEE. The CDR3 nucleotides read TGTGCCAGCAGCTTGACCCCAACAGGGGCGGTCACTGGAAACACCATATATTTT. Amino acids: CASSLTPTGAVTGNTIYF. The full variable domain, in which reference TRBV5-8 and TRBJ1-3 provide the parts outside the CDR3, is EAGVTQSPTHLIKTRGQQATLRCSPISGHTSVYWYQQALGLGLQFLLWYDEGEERNRGNFPPRFSGRQFPNYSSELNVNALELEDSALYLCASSLTPTGAVTGNTIYFGEGSWLTVV.

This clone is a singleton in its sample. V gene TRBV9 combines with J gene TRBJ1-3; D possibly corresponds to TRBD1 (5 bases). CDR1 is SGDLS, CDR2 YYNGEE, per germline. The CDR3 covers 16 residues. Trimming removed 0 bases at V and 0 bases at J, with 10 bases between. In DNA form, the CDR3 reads TGTGCCAGCAGCGTAGGTGGGGGGAGCTCTGGAAACACCATATATTTT. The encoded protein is CASSVGGGSSGNTIYF. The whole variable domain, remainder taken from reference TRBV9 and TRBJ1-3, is DSGVTQTPKHLITATGQRVTLRCSPRSGDLSVYWYQQSLDQGLQFLIQYYNGEERAKGNILERFSAQQFPDLHSELNLSSLELGDSALYFCASSVGGGSSGNTIYFGEGSWLTVV.

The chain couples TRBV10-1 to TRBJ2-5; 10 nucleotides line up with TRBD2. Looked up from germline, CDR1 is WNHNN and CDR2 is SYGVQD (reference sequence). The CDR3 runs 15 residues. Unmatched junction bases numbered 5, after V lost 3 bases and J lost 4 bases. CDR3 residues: CASSDLAGDSETQYF. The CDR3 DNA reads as TGCGCCAGCAGTGACCTAGCGGGAGACTCAGAGACCCAGTACTTC.

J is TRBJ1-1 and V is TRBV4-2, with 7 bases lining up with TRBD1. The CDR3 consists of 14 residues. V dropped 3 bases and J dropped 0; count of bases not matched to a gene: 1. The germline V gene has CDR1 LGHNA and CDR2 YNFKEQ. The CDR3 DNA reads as TGTGCCAGCAGCCACGGACAGGTGAACACTGAAGCTTTCTTT. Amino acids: CASSHGQVNTEAFF.

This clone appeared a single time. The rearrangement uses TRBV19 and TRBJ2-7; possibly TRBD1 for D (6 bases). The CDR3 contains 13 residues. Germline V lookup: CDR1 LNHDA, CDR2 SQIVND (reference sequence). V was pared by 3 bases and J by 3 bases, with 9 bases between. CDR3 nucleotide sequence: TGTGCCAGTAGTATTAGCAGGGGCTACGAGCAGTACTTC. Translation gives CASSISRGYEQYF.

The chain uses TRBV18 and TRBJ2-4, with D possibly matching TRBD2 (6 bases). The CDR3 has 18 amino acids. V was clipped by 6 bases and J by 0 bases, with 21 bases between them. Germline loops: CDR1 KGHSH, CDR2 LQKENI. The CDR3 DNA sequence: TGTGCCAGCTCCCTCGGCATGCCGGGGGAACTAGCCAAAAACATTCAGTACTTC. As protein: CASSLGMPGELAKNIQYF.

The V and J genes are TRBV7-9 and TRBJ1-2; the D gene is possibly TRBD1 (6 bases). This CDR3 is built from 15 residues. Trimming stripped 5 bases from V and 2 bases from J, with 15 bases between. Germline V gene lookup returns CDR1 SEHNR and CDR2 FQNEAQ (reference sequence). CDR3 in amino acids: CASSEGHGNNYGYTF. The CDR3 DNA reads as TGTGCCAGCAGCGAGGGACATGGGAACAACTATGGCTACACCTTC. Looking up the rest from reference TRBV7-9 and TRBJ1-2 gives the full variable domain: DTGVSQNPRHKITKRGQNVTFRCDPISEHNRLYWYRQTLGQGPEFLTYFQNEAQLEKSRLLSDRFSAERPKGSFSTLEIQRTEQGDSAMYLCASSEGHGNNYGYTFGSGTRLTVV.